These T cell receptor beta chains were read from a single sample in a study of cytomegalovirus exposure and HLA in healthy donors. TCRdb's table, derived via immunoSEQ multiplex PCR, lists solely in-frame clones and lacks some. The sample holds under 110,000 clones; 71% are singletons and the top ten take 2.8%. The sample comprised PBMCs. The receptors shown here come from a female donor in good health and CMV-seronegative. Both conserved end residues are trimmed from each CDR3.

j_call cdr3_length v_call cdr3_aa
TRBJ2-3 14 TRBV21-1 ASTHTGGRGTDTQY
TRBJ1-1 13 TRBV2 ASSDQLDSMTEAF
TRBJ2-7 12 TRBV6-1 ASSHREQSYEQY
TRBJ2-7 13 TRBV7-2 ASGPTSGVSYEQY
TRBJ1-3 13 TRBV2 ASRDRGVSGNTIY
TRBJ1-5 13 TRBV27 ASSSSPDRAQPQH
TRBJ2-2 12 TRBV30 AWTGLAPTGELF
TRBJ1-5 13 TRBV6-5 ASSYSIGSNQPQH
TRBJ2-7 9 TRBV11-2 ASSLVLEQY
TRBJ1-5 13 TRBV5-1 ASSLAGHIGQPQH
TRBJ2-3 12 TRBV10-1 ASSESLGSHTQY
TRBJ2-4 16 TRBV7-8 ATSLGLAGVLAKNIQY
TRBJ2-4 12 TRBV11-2 ASSLGGTMDIQY
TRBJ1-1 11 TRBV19 ASSVKGDTEAF
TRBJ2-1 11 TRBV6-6 ASSSSGYNEQF
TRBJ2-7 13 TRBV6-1 ASSALAGGPHEQY
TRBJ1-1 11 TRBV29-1 SVEPPGITEAF
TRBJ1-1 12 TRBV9 ASSVSMWSTEAF
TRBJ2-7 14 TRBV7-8 ASSGRTSGDRYEQY
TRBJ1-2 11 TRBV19 ASKLGGGYGYT
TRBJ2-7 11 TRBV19 ASQLAGAREQY
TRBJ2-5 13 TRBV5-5 ASSLVAGGSETQY
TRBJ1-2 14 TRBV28 ASSFRSHRWGPGYT
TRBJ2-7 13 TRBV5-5 ASSFWGSGHYEQY
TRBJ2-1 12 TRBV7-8 ASSLYLDANEQF
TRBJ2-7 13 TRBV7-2 ASSLYAGGAYEQY
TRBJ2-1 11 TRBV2 ARQASYDREQF
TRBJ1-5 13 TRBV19 ASSAGTGDPQPQH
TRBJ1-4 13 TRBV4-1 ASSQDPGGAEKLF
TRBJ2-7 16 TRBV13 ASSLVGWDREGSYEQY
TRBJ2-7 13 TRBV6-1 ASSTIAGVGYEQY
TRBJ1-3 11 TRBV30 AWSGVAGNTIY
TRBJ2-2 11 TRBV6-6 ASSPRVTGELF
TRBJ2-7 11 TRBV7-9 ASSLVSAYEQY